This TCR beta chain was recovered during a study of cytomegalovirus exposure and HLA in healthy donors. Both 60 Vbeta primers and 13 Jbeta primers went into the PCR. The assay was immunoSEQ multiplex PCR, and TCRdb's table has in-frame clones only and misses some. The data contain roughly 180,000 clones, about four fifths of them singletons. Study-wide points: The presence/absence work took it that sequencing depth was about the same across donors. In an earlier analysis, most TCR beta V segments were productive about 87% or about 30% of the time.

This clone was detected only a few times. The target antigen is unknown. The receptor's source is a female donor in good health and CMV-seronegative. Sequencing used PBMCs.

Here the CDR3 reads CASSLSLAGEAYNEQFF. In nucleotides, the CDR3 is TGTGCCAGCAGCTTATCATTAGCGGGAGAGGCCTACAATGAGCAGTTCTTC. The rearrangement links TRBV7-9 to TRBJ2-1; 9 bases agree with TRBD2. Germline CDR1 is SEHNR and CDR2 is FQNEAQ (reference sequence). This CDR3 contains 17 residues. The V and J ends lost 2 bases and 2 bases, in that order; junction bases with no gene match: 7.